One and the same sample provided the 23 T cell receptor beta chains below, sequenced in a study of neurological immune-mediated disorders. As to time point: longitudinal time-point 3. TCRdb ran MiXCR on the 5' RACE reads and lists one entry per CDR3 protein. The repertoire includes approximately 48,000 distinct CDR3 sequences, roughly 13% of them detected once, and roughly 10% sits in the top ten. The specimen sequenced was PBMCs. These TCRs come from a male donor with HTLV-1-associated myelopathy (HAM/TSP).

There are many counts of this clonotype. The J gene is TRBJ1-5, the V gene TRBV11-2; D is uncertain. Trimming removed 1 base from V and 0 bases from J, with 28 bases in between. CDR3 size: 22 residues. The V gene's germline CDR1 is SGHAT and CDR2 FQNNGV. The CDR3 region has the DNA TGTGCCAGCAGCTTAGGTTATAAGGGCAGTGTGGGATCGGGCTATAGCAATCAGCCCCAGCATTTT. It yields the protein CASSLGYKGSVGSGYSNQPQHF.

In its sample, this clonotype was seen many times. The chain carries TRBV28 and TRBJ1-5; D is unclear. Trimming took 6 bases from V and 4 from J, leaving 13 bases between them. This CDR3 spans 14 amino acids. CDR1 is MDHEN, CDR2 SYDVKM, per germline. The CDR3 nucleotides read TGTGCCAGCAGACCTGTTCTAGGAAATCAGCCCCAGCATTTT. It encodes CASRPVLGNQPQHF.

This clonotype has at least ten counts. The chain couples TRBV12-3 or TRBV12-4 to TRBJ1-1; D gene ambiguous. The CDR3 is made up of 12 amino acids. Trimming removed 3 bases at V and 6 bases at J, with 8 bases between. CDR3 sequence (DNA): TGTGCCAGCAGTTTCGCAAGGCCTGAAGCTTTCTTT. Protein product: CASSFARPEAFF.

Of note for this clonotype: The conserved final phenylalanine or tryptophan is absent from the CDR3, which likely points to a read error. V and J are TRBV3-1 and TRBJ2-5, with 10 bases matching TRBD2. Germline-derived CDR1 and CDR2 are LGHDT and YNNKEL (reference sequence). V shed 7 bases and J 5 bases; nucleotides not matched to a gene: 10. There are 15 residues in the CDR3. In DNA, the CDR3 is TGTGCCAGCACCACCATAGCGGGAGGATGGGAGACCCAGTACTTA. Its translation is CASTTIAGGWETQYL.

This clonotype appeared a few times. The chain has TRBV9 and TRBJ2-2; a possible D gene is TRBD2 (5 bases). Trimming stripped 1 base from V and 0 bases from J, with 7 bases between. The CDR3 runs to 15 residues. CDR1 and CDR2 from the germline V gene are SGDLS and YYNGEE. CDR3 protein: CASSVLASNTGELFF. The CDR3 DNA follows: TGTGCCAGCAGCGTACTAGCCTCGAACACCGGGGAGCTGTTTTTT.

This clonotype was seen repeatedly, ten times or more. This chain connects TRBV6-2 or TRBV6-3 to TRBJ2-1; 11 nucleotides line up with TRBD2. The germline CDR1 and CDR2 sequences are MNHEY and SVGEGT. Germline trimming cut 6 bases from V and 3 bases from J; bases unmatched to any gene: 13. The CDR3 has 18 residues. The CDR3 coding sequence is TGTGCCAGCAGATCCACTCTAGCGGGGGGTACCAACTACAATGAGCAGTTCTTC. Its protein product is CASRSTLAGGTNYNEQFF.

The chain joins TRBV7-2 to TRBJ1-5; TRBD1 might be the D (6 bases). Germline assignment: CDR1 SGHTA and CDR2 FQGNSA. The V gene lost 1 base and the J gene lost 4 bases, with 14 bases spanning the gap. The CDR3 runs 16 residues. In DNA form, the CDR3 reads TGTGCCAGCAGCTTAGGGACAGAGTCGGGTAATCAGCCCCAGCATTTT. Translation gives CASSLGTESGNQPQHF.

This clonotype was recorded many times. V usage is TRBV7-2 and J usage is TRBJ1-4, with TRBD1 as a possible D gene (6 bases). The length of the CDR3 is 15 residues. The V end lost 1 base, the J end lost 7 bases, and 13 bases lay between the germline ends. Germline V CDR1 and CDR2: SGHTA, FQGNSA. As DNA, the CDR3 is TGTGCCAGCAGCTTAGGCCGCGGCAGGGGTGAAAAACTGTTTTTT. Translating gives CASSLGRGRGEKLFF.

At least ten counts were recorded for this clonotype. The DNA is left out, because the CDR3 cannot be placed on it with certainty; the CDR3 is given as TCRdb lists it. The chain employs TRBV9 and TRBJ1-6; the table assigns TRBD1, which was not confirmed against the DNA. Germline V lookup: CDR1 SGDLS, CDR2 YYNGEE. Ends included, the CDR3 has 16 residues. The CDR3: CASSVVSGPGNSPLHF.

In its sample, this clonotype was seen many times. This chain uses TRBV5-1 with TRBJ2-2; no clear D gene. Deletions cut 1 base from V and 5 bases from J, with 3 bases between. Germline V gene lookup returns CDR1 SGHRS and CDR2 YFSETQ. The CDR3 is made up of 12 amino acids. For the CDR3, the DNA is TGCGCCAGCAGCTTGATAACCGGGGAGCTGTTTTTT. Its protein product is CASSLITGELFF. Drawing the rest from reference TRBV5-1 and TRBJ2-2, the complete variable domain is KAGVTQTPRYLIKTRGQQVTLSCSPISGHRSVSWYQQTPGQGLQFLFEYFSETQRNKGNFPGRFSGRQFSNSRSEMNVSTLELGDSALYLCASSLITGELFFGEGSRLTVL.

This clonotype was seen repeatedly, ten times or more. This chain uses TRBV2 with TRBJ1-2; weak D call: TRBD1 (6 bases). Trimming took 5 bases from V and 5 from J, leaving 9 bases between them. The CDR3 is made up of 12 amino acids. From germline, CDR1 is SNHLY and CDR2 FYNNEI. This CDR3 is CASSQQGYGYTF. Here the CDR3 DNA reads TGTGCCAGCAGTCAACAGGGTTATGGCTACACCTTC.

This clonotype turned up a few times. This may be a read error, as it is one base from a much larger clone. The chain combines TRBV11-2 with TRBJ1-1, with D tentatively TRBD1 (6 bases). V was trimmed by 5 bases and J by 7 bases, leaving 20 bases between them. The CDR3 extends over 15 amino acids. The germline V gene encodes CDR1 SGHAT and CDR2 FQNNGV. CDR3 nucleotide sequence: TGTGCCAGCAGCCCCCGACAGGCCTCCGTTATTGAAGCTTTCTTT. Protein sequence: CASSPRQASVIEAFF. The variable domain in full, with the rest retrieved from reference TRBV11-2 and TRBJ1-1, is EAGVAQSPRYKIIEKRQSVAFWCNPISGHATLYWYQQILGQGPKLLIQFQNNGVVDDSQLPKDRFSAERLKGVDSTLKIQPAKLEDSAVYLCASSPRQASVIEAFFGQGTRLTVV.

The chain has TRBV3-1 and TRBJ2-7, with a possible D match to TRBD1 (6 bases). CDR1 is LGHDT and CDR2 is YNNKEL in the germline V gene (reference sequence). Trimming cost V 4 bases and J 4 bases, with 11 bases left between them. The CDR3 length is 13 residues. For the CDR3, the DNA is TGTGCCAGCAGCCTTGGTGGACAGTACGAGCAGTACTTC. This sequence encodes CASSLGGQYEQYF.

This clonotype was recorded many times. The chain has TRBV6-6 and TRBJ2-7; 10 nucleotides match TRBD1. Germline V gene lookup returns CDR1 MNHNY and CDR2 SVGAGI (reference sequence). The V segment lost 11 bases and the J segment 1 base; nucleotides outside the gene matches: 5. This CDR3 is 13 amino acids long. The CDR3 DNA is TGTGCCGGAGGACAGGGGGGTTCCTACGAGCAGTACTTC. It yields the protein CAGGQGGSYEQYF.

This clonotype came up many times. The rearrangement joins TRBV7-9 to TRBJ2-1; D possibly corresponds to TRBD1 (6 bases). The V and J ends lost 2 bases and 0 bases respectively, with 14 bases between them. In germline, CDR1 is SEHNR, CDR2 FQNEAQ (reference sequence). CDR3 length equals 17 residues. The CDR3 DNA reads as TGTGCCAGCAGCTTACAAAGGGGACATAGCTCCTACAATGAGCAGTTCTTC. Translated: CASSLQRGHSSYNEQFF.

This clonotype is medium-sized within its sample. Here the CDR3 reads CAIGGRNTDTQYF. As DNA, the CDR3 is TGTGCCATCGGGGGACGAAACACAGATACGCAGTATTTT. The J gene is TRBJ2-3, the V gene TRBV10-3, with D perhaps assigned TRBD1 or TRBD2 (5 bases each). This CDR3 is 13 amino acids long. CDR1 is ENHRY and CDR2 is SYGVKD in the germline V gene. The ends were cut back, 8 bases at V and 2 bases at J, with 11 bases in the middle.

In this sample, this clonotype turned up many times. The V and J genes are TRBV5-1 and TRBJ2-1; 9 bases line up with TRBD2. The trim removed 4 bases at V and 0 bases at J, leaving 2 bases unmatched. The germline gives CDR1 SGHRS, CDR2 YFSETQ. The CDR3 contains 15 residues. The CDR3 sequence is CASSSGGLSYNEQFF. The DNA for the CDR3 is TGCGCCAGCAGCAGCGGGGGGCTCTCCTACAATGAGCAGTTCTTC.

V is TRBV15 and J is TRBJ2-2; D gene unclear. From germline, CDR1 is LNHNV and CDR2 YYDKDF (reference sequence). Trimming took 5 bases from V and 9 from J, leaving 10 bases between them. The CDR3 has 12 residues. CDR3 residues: CATSRNPRELFF. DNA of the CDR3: TGTGCCACCAGCCGCAACCCCAGGGAGCTGTTTTTT.

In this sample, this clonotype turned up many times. The CDR3 DNA reads TGCAGCGTTGGACATAGTGGGGTGGCTTTCTTT. Its protein product is CSVGHSGVAFF. V is TRBV29-1 and J is TRBJ1-1, with D hard to call. The CDR3 extends over 11 amino acids. Germline V gives CDR1 SQVTM, CDR2 ANQGSEA. The germline V and J ends were trimmed by 4 bases and 11 bases, with 14 bases remaining between them.

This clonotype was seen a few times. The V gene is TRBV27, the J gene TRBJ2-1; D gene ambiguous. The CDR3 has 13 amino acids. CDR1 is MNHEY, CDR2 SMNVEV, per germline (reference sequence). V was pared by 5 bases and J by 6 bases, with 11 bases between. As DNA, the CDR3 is TGTGCCAGCAGTCCCCCGACGGGCAATGAGCAGTTCTTC. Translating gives CASSPPTGNEQFF.

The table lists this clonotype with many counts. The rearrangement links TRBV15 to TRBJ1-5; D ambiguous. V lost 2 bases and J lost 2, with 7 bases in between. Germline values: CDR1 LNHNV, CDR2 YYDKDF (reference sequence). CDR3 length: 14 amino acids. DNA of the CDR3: TGTGCCACCAGCAGACCCCCGGGCAATCAGCCCCAGCATTTT. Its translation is CATSRPPGNQPQHF.

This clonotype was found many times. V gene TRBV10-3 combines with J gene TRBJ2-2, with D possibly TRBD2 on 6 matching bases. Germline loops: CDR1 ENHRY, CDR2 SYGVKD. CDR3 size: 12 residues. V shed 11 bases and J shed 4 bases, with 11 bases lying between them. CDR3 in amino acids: CAAGTVTGELFF. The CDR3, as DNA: TGTGCCGCGGGGACCGTCACCGGGGAGCTGTTTTTT.

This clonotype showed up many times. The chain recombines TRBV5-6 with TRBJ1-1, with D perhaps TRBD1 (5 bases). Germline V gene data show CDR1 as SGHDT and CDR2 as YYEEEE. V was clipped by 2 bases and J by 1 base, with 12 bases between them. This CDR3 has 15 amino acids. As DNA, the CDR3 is TGTGCCAGCAGCTTTCTCGGGGCGTGGAACACTGAAGCTTTCTTT. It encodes CASSFLGAWNTEAFF.